The T cell receptor beta chain under discussion was sequenced for a study of patients and donors after allogeneic stem cell transplantation. TCRdb reanalysed the RT-PCR reads using MiXCR and keeps one entry per CDR3 protein. The top ten clones hold 5% to 6.5% of a sample with 800,000 to 1,000,000 distinct CDR3 sequences, approximately 18% of them seen once. Trimming removed 2 bases from V and 4 bases from J, with 15 bases in between. CDR3 size: 15 residues. The chain employs TRBV23-1 and TRBJ2-7; D call uncertain. TRBV23-1 is reported as an ORF; its role is uncertain. Sequenced: blood, either unsorted or a sorted T cell fraction (not recorded which). The TCR comes from a human donor who was either an allogeneic HSCT recipient or a stem cell or donor lymphocyte infusion donor (not recorded which). It is not recorded whose cells these are; they may come from a transplant donor. The CDR3 protein is CASSQIRVGRYEQYF. DNA of the CDR3: TGCGCCAGCAGTCAAATTAGGGTCGGTCGGTACGAGCAGTACTTC.